A single sample gave rise to the 16 T cell receptor beta chains below, sequenced in a study of cytomegalovirus exposure and HLA in healthy donors (dated by TCRdb to 2017 to 2019). Library creation used the immunoSEQ multiplex PCR assay. For the multiplex PCR, a mixture combining 60 forward primers for TCR Vbeta segments and 13 reverse primers for TCR Jbeta segments was used. The table was pulled from immuneACCESS by TCRdb, which kept in-frame rearrangements only. Such tables lose some clones; where checked, under half of the loss comes from unresolved V genes, and the rest has no known cause. This sample is represented by more than 250,000 clones; around nine tenths of them were singletons. Less than 2.5% of the sample belongs to the ten largest clones. Material: PBMCs. The receptors originated from a woman younger than 30 in good health and CMV-seronegative.

This clone was counted only a few times. The V and J genes are TRBV5-6 and TRBJ2-5; 9 nucleotides match TRBD2. Germline assignment: CDR1 SGHDT and CDR2 YYEEEE. This CDR3 region has 17 residues. V dropped 2 bases and J dropped 4; count of bases not matched to a gene: 12. CDR3 DNA sequence: TGTGCCAGCAGCTTTGGGGCGGGGGGGCCGCGGAGAGAGACCCAGTACTTC. This gives the protein CASSFGAGGPRRETQYF.

V gene TRBV10-3 combines with J gene TRBJ1-1; D ambiguous. V was clipped by 8 bases and J by 1 base, with 17 bases between them. The germline V gene encodes CDR1 ENHRY and CDR2 SYGVKD. This CDR3 is 15 amino acids long. In DNA, the CDR3 is TGTGCCATCTGGGAGGGAACCGTGGGGAACACTGAAGCTTTCTTT. Residues: CAIWEGTVGNTEAFF.

The chain recombines TRBV5-1 with TRBJ1-1; 9 nucleotides agree with TRBD1. The CDR3 totals 16 residues. V shed 3 bases, J shed 4 bases, and the junction held 10 bases outside the gene matches. CDR1 SGHRS and CDR2 YFSETQ come from the germline V gene. CDR3 amino acids: CASSSVPGQGGTEAFF. In nucleotides, the CDR3 is TGCGCCAGCAGCTCAGTCCCGGGACAGGGTGGCACTGAAGCTTTCTTT.

The V gene is TRBV19, the J gene TRBJ2-1; 7 bases match TRBD2. Unmatched junction bases numbered 8, after V lost 3 bases and J lost 6 bases. The germline gives CDR1 LNHDA, CDR2 SQIVND (reference sequence). The CDR3 sequence is 15 residues long. The CDR3 loop is CASSMWGGSINEQFF. The CDR3 bases are TGTGCCAGTAGTATGTGGGGGGGTTCGATCAATGAGCAGTTCTTC.

The CDR3 loop is CASSVEAGGNSPLHF. The CDR3 coding sequence is TGTGCCAGCAGCGTAGAGGCGGGCGGTAATTCACCCCTCCACTTT. The chain joins TRBV9 to TRBJ1-6, with unresolved D. Germline V lookup: CDR1 SGDLS, CDR2 YYNGEE. V gave up 0 bases and J gave up 6 bases, with 10 bases separating them. The CDR3 sequence is 15 residues long.

This sequence joins TRBV2 and TRBJ2-1, with 8 bases identical to TRBD2. The ends lost 3 bases at V and 6 bases at J; junction bases unmatched: 7. The CDR3 is made up of 15 amino acids. Germline lookup yields CDR1 SNHLY and CDR2 FYNNEI. The CDR3 bases are TGTGCCAGCAGTGAGCAAGCGGGGGCCTCCAATGAGCAGTTCTTC. Translated, it gives CASSEQAGASNEQFF.

The chain has TRBV6-5 and TRBJ1-6, with 8 positions matching TRBD1. The CDR3 covers 14 residues. Per the germline V gene, CDR1 is MNHEY and CDR2 is SVGAGI. The junction had 6 bases not matched to a gene; V was cut back by 7 bases and J by 7 bases. The CDR3 region is CASTPTGVNSPLHF. In DNA form, the CDR3 reads TGTGCCAGCACCCCGACAGGGGTCAATTCACCCCTCCACTTT.

The chain employs TRBV9 and TRBJ2-1; TRBD1 matches at 10 bases. J was trimmed by 7 bases and V by 4 bases; bases with no gene match: 17. Germline CDR1 is SGDLS and CDR2 is YYNGEE. This CDR3 is built from 18 residues. The CDR3 sequence is CASSHTGQGLDRGNEQFF. In DNA, the CDR3 is TGTGCCAGCAGCCACACGGGACAGGGGTTGGACCGGGGGAATGAGCAGTTCTTC.

The chain combines TRBV30 with TRBJ1-5; D may be TRBD1 (5 bases). V was cut by 3 bases and J by 7 bases, with 13 bases left in between. Germline V lookup: CDR1 GTSNPN, CDR2 SVGIG (reference sequence). CDR3 length: 13 residues. The CDR3 here is CAWSGGDQQPQHF. The CDR3 coding sequence is TGTGCCTGGAGCGGAGGGGATCAGCAGCCCCAGCATTTT.

The chain couples TRBV7-9 to TRBJ1-4; possible D gene TRBD1, 5 bases. V was trimmed by 4 bases and J by 5 bases, leaving 8 bases between them. Looked up from germline, CDR1 is SEHNR and CDR2 is FQNEAQ (reference sequence). The CDR3 totals 13 residues. CDR3 bases: TGTGCCAGCAGCTCGACAGAGAATGAAAAACTGTTTTTT. It codes for CASSSTENEKLFF.

V is TRBV2 and J is TRBJ2-5; the D gene is possibly TRBD2 (5 bases). In germline, CDR1 is SNHLY, CDR2 FYNNEI. Trimming left V 6 bases short and J 3 bases short, with 8 bases between. The CDR3 covers 12 residues. The CDR3: CASRRDEETQYF. The CDR3 DNA reads TGTGCCAGCAGGAGGGATGAAGAGACCCAGTACTTC.

The chain employs TRBV21-1 and TRBJ1-5; the table names TRBD1, a call not compared with the DNA. TRBV21-1 is assigned pseudogene status. The CDR3 has 17 amino acids. The CDR3 sequence: CASSKAHRGGSNQPQHF. The CDR3 DNA reads as TGTGCCAGCAGCAAAGCACACAGGGGTGGGAGCAATCAGCCCCAGCATTTT.

The chain joins TRBV29-1 to TRBJ2-1; D call uncertain. Trimming shortened V by 3 bases and J by 0 bases, and 15 bases separated the two germline ends. CDR3 length: 16 residues. The germline CDR1 and CDR2 sequences are SQVTM and ANQGSEA. Written as DNA, the CDR3 is TGCAGCGTTGAGCCGAGGTCTCTGGGCTCCTACAATGAGCAGTTCTTC. This translates into CSVEPRSLGSYNEQFF.

This chain uses TRBV29-1 with TRBJ2-6; possibly TRBD1 for D (6 bases). The CDR3 is 15 residues long. Germline V CDR1 and CDR2: SQVTM, ANQGSEA. V was trimmed by 4 bases and J by 0 bases, leaving 10 bases between them. The CDR3: CSVGTGSSGANVLTF. CDR3 coding DNA: TGCAGCGTTGGTACAGGGAGCTCTGGGGCCAACGTCCTGACTTTC.

The chain couples TRBV5-1 to TRBJ2-1; 7 nucleotides agree with TRBD1. Trimming at V came to 0 bases and at J to 5 bases, leaving 2 bases not matched to a gene. This CDR3 is built from 14 residues. Germline V gene lookup returns CDR1 SGHRS and CDR2 YFSETQ. The CDR3 DNA reads TGCGCCAGCAGCTTGGGAGGGGGCCACAATGAGCAGTTCTTC. Protein sequence: CASSLGGGHNEQFF.

V usage is TRBV5-4 and J usage is TRBJ1-6, with D hard to call. This CDR3 region has 12 residues. CDR1 SGHNT and CDR2 YYREEE come from the germline V gene (reference sequence). Trimming removed 0 bases from V and 13 bases from J, with 8 bases in between. CDR3 protein: CASSLESSPLHF. The DNA of the CDR3 is TGTGCCAGCAGCTTGGAATCTTCCCCCCTCCACTTT.